This entry lists 30 T cell receptor beta chains sequenced from one sample in a study of cytotoxic CD8 clonotypes in ibrutinib-treated CLL. Repertoires were generated with immunoSEQ multiplex PCR, while TCRdb's copy carries only in-frame clones and drops some. The data show about 57,000 clones, with over 55% seen just once and approximately 20% held by the top ten. The sequencing used PBMCs, collected after 24 months of ibrutinib treatment. Receptor source: a human donor with chronic lymphocytic leukemia.

At least ten counts were recorded for this clone. The chain employs TRBV5-3 and TRBJ2-7; no reliable D call. TRBV5-3 belongs to the ORF category, with a function that is uncertain. The CDR3 sequence is 14 residues long. V was clipped by 6 bases and J by 2 bases, with 15 bases between them. DNA for the CDR3: TGTGCCAGAACCCACGGGCGAGCGACCTACGAGCAGTACTTC. The encoded protein is CARTHGRATYEQYF.

This chain connects TRBV5-1 to TRBJ2-5; perhaps TRBD1 as D (6 bases). Trimming cost V 0 bases and J 7 bases, with 16 bases left between them. This CDR3 has 15 residues. The germline V gene has CDR1 SGHRS and CDR2 YFSETQ. The CDR3 protein is CASSLVGQSSGTQYF. The CDR3, as DNA: TGCGCCAGCAGCTTGGTGGGACAATCAAGCGGGACCCAGTACTTC.

The J gene is TRBJ1-1, the V gene TRBV5-1, with D unresolved. V was pared by 4 bases and J by 4 bases, with 14 bases between. Germline-derived CDR1 and CDR2 are SGHRS and YFSETQ. The CDR3 extends over 14 amino acids. CDR3 nucleotide sequence: TGCGCCAGCAGCCGAGAGGGAGCCCTCACTGAAGCTTTCTTT. Protein product: CASSREGALTEAFF.

This clone was seen once. The chain is built from TRBV13 and TRBJ1-2; D is unclear. The CDR3 covers 13 residues. Germline V gene sequence: CDR1 PRHDT, CDR2 FYEKMQ (reference sequence). V shed 2 bases and J shed 2 bases, with 6 bases lying between them. CDR3 nucleotide sequence: TGTGCCAGCAGCTTACAAGAGAACTATGGCTACACCTTC. Its translation: CASSLQENYGYTF. The whole variable domain, remainder taken from reference TRBV13 and TRBJ1-2, is AAGVIQSPRHLIKEKRETATLKCYPIPRHDTVYWYQQGPGQDPQFLISFYEKMQSDKGSIPDRFSAQQFSDYHSELNMSSLELGDSALYFCASSLQENYGYTFGSGTRLTVV.

The chain carries TRBV11-3 and TRBJ2-3; TRBD1 might be the D (6 bases). Trimming took off 3 bases at V and 8 bases at J, with 9 bases between the two ends. The CDR3 contains 12 residues. From germline, CDR1 is SGHNT and CDR2 YENEEA. This CDR3 is CASSFEGGTQYF. The CDR3, as DNA: TGTGCCAGCAGCTTTGAAGGGGGTACGCAGTATTTT.

The rearrangement links TRBV5-1 to TRBJ1-3; no firm D call. Looked up from germline, CDR1 is SGHRS and CDR2 is YFSETQ. V gave up 1 base and J gave up 0 bases, with 5 bases separating them. This CDR3 contains 14 residues. DNA for the CDR3: TGCGCCAGCAGCTTGCGGGCCTCTGGAAACACCATATATTTT. As protein: CASSLRASGNTIYF.

This chain uses TRBV7-2 with TRBJ2-5; D is unclear. CDR3 length: 13 amino acids. The V gene lost 3 bases and the J gene lost 6 bases, with 11 bases spanning the gap. CDR1 SGHTA and CDR2 FQGNSA come from the germline V gene. The CDR3 DNA reads as TGTGCCAGCAGCTTCTTGGACGTAAAGACCCAGTACTTC. Its translation is CASSFLDVKTQYF.

The V gene is TRBV19, the J gene TRBJ1-6; D call uncertain. The CDR3 loop spans 17 amino acids. Germline lookup yields CDR1 LNHDA and CDR2 SQIVND (reference sequence). V lost 9 bases, J lost 0 bases, and 18 bases lay in between. CDR3 in DNA: TGTGCCAGCAAGAAACTGCCGAAAAGCTCCTATAATTCACCCCTCCACTTT. Translated, it gives CASKKLPKSSYNSPLHF.

The chain joins TRBV2 to TRBJ2-7, with unresolved D. The germline gives CDR1 SNHLY, CDR2 FYNNEI. Trimming pared 6 bases from V and 4 bases from J, leaving 13 bases between. This CDR3 is built from 13 residues. The CDR3 DNA reads as TGTGCCAGCAGACGGGTCCCTGCTTACGAGCAGTACTTC. Translation gives CASRRVPAYEQYF.

The chain employs TRBV27 and TRBJ2-1; D possibly matches TRBD1 or TRBD2 (5 bases each). The V gene lost 4 bases and the J gene lost 5 bases, with 9 bases spanning the gap. Germline loops: CDR1 MNHEY, CDR2 SMNVEV (reference sequence). This CDR3 is 13 amino acids long. This CDR3 is CASSWDVDNEQFF. The CDR3 bases are TGTGCCAGCAGTTGGGACGTAGACAATGAGCAGTTCTTC.

The chain links TRBV6-5 to TRBJ2-1, with 8 nucleotides matching TRBD2. This CDR3 contains 14 residues. Germline trimming cut 7 bases from V and 6 bases from J; bases unmatched to any gene: 8. The germline CDR1 and CDR2 sequences are MNHEY and SVGAGI. CDR3 loop: CASTRAGEANEQFF. CDR3 nucleotide sequence: TGTGCCAGCACCCGAGCGGGAGAGGCCAATGAGCAGTTCTTC.

The CDR3 sequence: CASSSSGGTSTDTQYF. The CDR3 DNA follows: TGTGCCAGCAGTTCTAGCGGGGGGACTAGCACAGATACGCAGTATTTT. The chain employs TRBV27 and TRBJ2-3; 11 positions match TRBD2. V lost 4 bases and J lost 0; bases outside the gene matches: 3. Germline lookup yields CDR1 MNHEY and CDR2 SMNVEV (reference sequence). The CDR3 sequence is 16 residues long.

J is TRBJ2-3 and V is TRBV6-6, with 7 bases fitting TRBD1. The CDR3 is made up of 14 amino acids. Germline loops: CDR1 MNHNY, CDR2 SVGAGI (reference sequence). V lost 7 bases to trimming and J lost 0 bases; unmatched junction nucleotides: 4. CDR3 in amino acids: CASIRQGSTDTQYF. In DNA, the CDR3 is TGTGCCAGCATTCGACAGGGCAGCACAGATACGCAGTATTTT.

The V and J genes are TRBV5-1 and TRBJ2-1; 14 bases line up with TRBD2. The CDR3 totals 15 residues. V lost 5 bases and J lost 7; bases outside the gene matches: 5. Germline V CDR1 and CDR2: SGHRS, YFSETQ. The CDR3: CASRRLAGGTNEQFF. CDR3 in DNA: TGCGCCAGCAGGAGACTAGCGGGAGGGACAAATGAGCAGTTCTTC. Variable domain in full (rest from reference TRBV5-1 and TRBJ2-1): KAGVTQTPRYLIKTRGQQVTLSCSPISGHRSVSWYQQTPGQGLQFLFEYFSETQRNKGNFPGRFSGRQFSNSRSEMNVSTLELGDSALYLCASRRLAGGTNEQFFGPGTRLTVL.

This clone was observed a handful of times. This chain uses TRBV6-6 with TRBJ2-7; the match to TRBD2 covers 11 bases. Germline V lookup: CDR1 MNHNY, CDR2 SVGAGI (reference sequence). Trimming cost V 5 bases and J 5 bases; bases outside gene matches: 8. The CDR3 spans 15 residues. CDR3: CASSRPTSGSNEQYF. The CDR3 DNA follows: TGTGCCAGCAGTCGCCCCACTAGCGGGAGTAACGAGCAGTACTTC.

This clone was seen only once. This rearrangement joins TRBV6-4 to TRBJ1-1, with a possible D match to TRBD1 (5 bases). Between the trimmed V and J ends, which lost 7 bases and 4 bases, there was a span of 16 bases. Germline V gene lookup returns CDR1 MRHNA and CDR2 SNTAGT. The CDR3 is made up of 14 amino acids. Written as DNA, the CDR3 is TGTGCCAGCAATCCAGGGCCCGGGAGCACTGAAGCTTTCTTT. It translates to CASNPGPGSTEAFF.

This clone was seen only a few times. This sequence joins TRBV9 and TRBJ1-1; TRBD1 is a possible D gene (6 bases). This CDR3 spans 16 amino acids. Trimming took 5 bases from V and 3 from J, leaving 20 bases between them. Germline V gene data show CDR1 as SGDLS and CDR2 as YYNGEE. The CDR3 loop is CASSDVGGVFYTEAFF. The CDR3 DNA reads TGTGCCAGCAGTGACGTCGGGGGCGTTTTCTACACTGAAGCTTTCTTT.

This clone appeared once. The chain joins TRBV7-9 to TRBJ2-7, with 7 bases matching TRBD1. Germline V gene data show CDR1 as SEHNR and CDR2 as FQNEAQ (reference sequence). This CDR3 is 16 amino acids long. V dropped 4 bases and J dropped 3; count of bases not matched to a gene: 12. This CDR3 reads CASSSSLGQNNYEQYV. As DNA, the CDR3 is TGTGCCAGCAGCTCCTCGCTGGGACAGAACAACTACGAGCAGTACGTC.

This clone was seen only a few times. The chain is built from TRBV28 and TRBJ2-7; D is perhaps TRBD1 (6 bases). The CDR3 consists of 17 residues. Germline-derived CDR1 and CDR2 are MDHEN and SYDVKM. V was trimmed by 11 bases and J by 2 bases, leaving 28 bases between them. CDR3 protein: CAHRWGTRLVCTYEQYF. The DNA of the CDR3 is TGTGCCCACAGATGGGGGACACGCTTAGTTTGCACCTACGAGCAGTACTTC.

In its sample, this clone is medium-sized. The chain has TRBV5-6 and TRBJ1-2; D gene ambiguous. Germline assignment: CDR1 SGHDT and CDR2 YYEEEE. This CDR3 has 14 amino acids. V lost 4 bases to trimming and J lost 2 bases, with 12 bases between them. In DNA, the CDR3 is TGTGCCAGCAGCCCCACTCCAAGGAACTATGGCTACACCTTC. Translated: CASSPTPRNYGYTF.

The chain has TRBV5-6 and TRBJ1-2; no firm D call. Trimming cost V 1 base and J 4 bases, with 14 bases left between them. Germline CDR1 and CDR2: SGHDT and YYEEEE. The CDR3 has 15 amino acids. The chain's CDR3 is CASSLIGPGSYGYTF. The CDR3 region has the DNA TGTGCCAGCAGCTTGATCGGCCCAGGAAGCTATGGCTACACCTTC.

V gene TRBV28 combines with J gene TRBJ2-2; TRBD2 matches 7 bases. V was pared by 8 bases and J by 4 bases, with 1 base of the junction left unmatched. CDR1 and CDR2 from the germline V gene are MDHEN and SYDVKM. CDR3 length: 12 residues. Here the CDR3 DNA reads TGTGCCAGCTGCGGGAGCACCGGGGAGCTGTTTTTT. Amino acids: CASCGSTGELFF. The variable domain in full, completed from reference TRBV28 and TRBJ2-2, reads DVKVTQSSRYLVKRTGEKVFLECVQDMDHENMFWYRQDPGLGLRLIYFSYDVKMKEKGDIPEGYSVSREKKERFSLILESASTNQTSMYLCASCGSTGELFFGEGSRLTVL.

The chain couples TRBV11-3 to TRBJ2-3; D possibly matches TRBD1 or TRBD2 (5 bases each). Germline CDR1 SGHNT, CDR2 YENEEA. This CDR3 comprises 15 residues. V was clipped by 5 bases and J by 2 bases, with 14 bases between them. CDR3 coding DNA: TGTGCCAGCAGCCCAGGGATGGGACCCACAGATACGCAGTATTTT. Protein: CASSPGMGPTDTQYF.

This clone showed up just a few times. The CDR3 reads CASSQVLTSGNTGELFF. The CDR3 nucleotides read TGTGCCAGCAGCCAAGTGCTAACTAGCGGGAACACCGGGGAGCTGTTTTTT. The chain employs TRBV4-2 and TRBJ2-2, with 8 bases fitting TRBD2. The CDR3 has 17 residues. CDR1 is LGHNA, CDR2 YNFKEQ, per germline. The junction had 5 bases not matched to a gene; V was cut back by 1 base and J by 1 base.

J is TRBJ2-3 and V is TRBV6-5, with TRBD2 as a possible D gene (7 bases). The CDR3 is 13 amino acids. The germline CDR1 and CDR2 sequences are MNHEY and SVGAGI. The germline V and J ends were trimmed by 7 bases and 4 bases, with 12 bases remaining between them. The CDR3 loop reads CASTAGAADTQYF. CDR3 nucleotides: TGTGCCAGCACCGCGGGGGCGGCAGATACGCAGTATTTT.

The V and J genes are TRBV9 and TRBJ2-1; D might be TRBD1 (6 bases). This CDR3 has 16 residues. Germline V CDR1 and CDR2: SGDLS, YYNGEE. V shed 0 bases and J shed 9 bases, with 19 bases lying between them. The CDR3 DNA reads TGTGCCAGCAGCGTAGAGGGGGTAGCAGGGTTGGGTGAGCAGTTCTTC. Protein sequence: CASSVEGVAGLGEQFF.

This chain uses TRBV6-5 with TRBJ1-4, with D unresolved. The CDR3 sequence is 15 residues long. Germline CDR1 is MNHEY and CDR2 is SVGAGI. Trimming removed 4 bases from V and 5 bases from J, with 14 bases in between. The CDR3 loop reads CASSSRRTGNEKLFF. The CDR3 DNA sequence: TGTGCCAGCAGTTCCCGACGAACCGGGAATGAAAAACTGTTTTTT.

A few counts support this clone. J is TRBJ2-2 and V is TRBV14; no clear D gene. V shed 0 bases and J shed 6 bases, with 8 bases lying between them. This CDR3 contains 14 residues. Germline CDR1 is SGHDN and CDR2 is FVKESK. The CDR3 sequence: CASSQEFRPGELFF. CDR3 sequence (DNA): TGTGCCAGCAGCCAAGAGTTCAGACCCGGGGAGCTGTTTTTT.

This clone was observed many times. This chain uses TRBV5-6 with TRBJ2-1; D is unclear. Germline V CDR1 and CDR2: SGHDT, YYEEEE. V was shortened by 1 base and J by 5 bases, with 4 bases between the two germline ends. This CDR3 is built from 12 residues. CDR3 in DNA: TGTGCCAGCAGCTTGAAGGACAATGAGCAGTTCTTC. Residues: CASSLKDNEQFF.

The chain has TRBV27 and TRBJ2-7; tentatively, D is TRBD1 or TRBD2 (7 bases each). The CDR3 loop spans 14 amino acids. The V gene lost 2 bases and the J gene lost 2 bases, with 10 bases spanning the gap. Germline V gene lookup returns CDR1 MNHEY and CDR2 SMNVEV (reference sequence). CDR3 loop: CASSLSGTAYEQYV. In nucleotides, the CDR3 is TGTGCCAGCAGTTTAAGCGGGACAGCCTACGAGCAGTACGTC.